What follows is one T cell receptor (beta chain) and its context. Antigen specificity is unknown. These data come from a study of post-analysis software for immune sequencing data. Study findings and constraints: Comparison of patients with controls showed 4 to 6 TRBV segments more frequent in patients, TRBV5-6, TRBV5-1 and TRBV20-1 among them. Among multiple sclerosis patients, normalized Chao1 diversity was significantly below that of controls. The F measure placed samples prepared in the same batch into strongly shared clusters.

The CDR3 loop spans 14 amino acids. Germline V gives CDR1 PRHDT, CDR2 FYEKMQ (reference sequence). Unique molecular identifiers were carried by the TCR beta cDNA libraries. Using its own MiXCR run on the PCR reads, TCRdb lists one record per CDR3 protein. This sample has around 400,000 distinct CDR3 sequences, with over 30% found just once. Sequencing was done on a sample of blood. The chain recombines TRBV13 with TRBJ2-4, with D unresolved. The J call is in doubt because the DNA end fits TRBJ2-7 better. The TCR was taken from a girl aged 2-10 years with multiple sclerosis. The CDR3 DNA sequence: TGTGCCAGCAGCTTAGAAGCAGGTAACTACGAGCAGTACTTC. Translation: CASSLEAGNYEQYF.